A selection of T cell receptor beta chains follows, all from one sample in a study of cytomegalovirus exposure and HLA in healthy donors. The assay was immunoSEQ multiplex PCR, and TCRdb's table has in-frame clones only and misses some. The sample lists 100,000 to 150,000 clones; 10% to 13% were seen once. The sequencing sample was made of PBMCs. Receptor source: a young woman in good health and CMV-seropositive. CDR3s include the opening cysteine and the closing phenylalanine or tryptophan. The order of the fields is V gene, D gene, clone size, J gene, CDR3 DNA, CDR3 protein. A D gene is named only where the DNA matches it firmly. Only some rows state a clone size, as once, few, many or a class for expanded clones.

V: TRBV19
D: TRBD1
size: few
J: TRBJ1-5
DNA: TGTGCCAGTAGTATATTGGGACAGGGAGGCAATCAGCCCCAGCATTTT
CDR3: CASSILGQGGNQPQHF

V: TRBV28
D: NA
size: few
J: TRBJ2-2
DNA: TGTGCCAGCAGAGGACTGAACACCGGGGAGCTGTTTTTT
CDR3: CASRGLNTGELFF

V: TRBV23-1
D: TRBD2
size: NA
J: TRBJ2-2
DNA: TGCGCCAGCAGTCATGCGGGAGGGATGTCCGGGGAGCTGTTTTTT
CDR3: CASSHAGGMSGELFF

V: TRBV4-1
D: TRBD1
size: few
J: TRBJ2-5
DNA: TGCGCCAGCAGCCAAGGGGACAGGAACCAAGAGACCCAGTACTTC
CDR3: CASSQGDRNQETQYF

V: TRBV7-2
D: TRBD2
size: NA
J: TRBJ2-1
DNA: TGTGCCAGCAGCTTATGGACTAGAATCGGTAATGAGCAGTTCTTC
CDR3: CASSLWTRIGNEQFF

V: TRBV5-4
D: TRBD1
size: few
J: TRBJ2-7
DNA: TGTGCCAGCAGCCGAAGGGACAGCCAGGAGGAGCAGTACTTC
CDR3: CASSRRDSQEEQYF

V: TRBV6-6
D: TRBD1
size: NA
J: TRBJ2-1
DNA: TGTGCCAGCAGTGACAGGGTGACCATTGAGCAGTTCTTC
CDR3: CASSDRVTIEQFF

V: TRBV18
D: NA
size: NA
J: TRBJ1-1
DNA: TGTGCCAGCTCCCCGCAGGGGAACACTGAAGCTTTCTTT
CDR3: CASSPQGNTEAFF

V: TRBV7-2
D: NA
size: NA
J: TRBJ2-7
DNA: TGTGCCAGCAGCTTAGCGCAGACAGCCCCCCTCTTC
CDR3: CASSLAQTAPLF

V: TRBV29-1
D: TRBD1
size: few
J: TRBJ1-3
DNA: TGCAGCGTTGGGACAGGGGCCATGAACACCATATATTTT
CDR3: CSVGTGAMNTIYF

V: TRBV27
D: NA
size: NA
J: TRBJ2-1
DNA: TGTGCCAGCAGTCCTATTATTACAGGGAGCCCTTCCTACAATGAGCAGTTCTTC
CDR3: CASSPIITGSPSYNEQFF

V: TRBV29-1
D: TRBD1
size: NA
J: TRBJ1-1
DNA: TGCAGCGTTGTGGGACAGGGTTTAACTGAAGCTTTCTTT
CDR3: CSVVGQGLTEAFF

V: TRBV30
D: NA
size: few
J: TRBJ2-2
DNA: TGTGCCTGGAGTGGGGAGTGGCAGACCGCCACCGGGGAGCTGTTTTTT
CDR3: CAWSGEWQTATGELFF

V: TRBV9
D: TRBD2
size: NA
J: TRBJ2-3
DNA: TGTGCCAGCAGAGCGGGAGGGATGACAGATACGCAGTATTTT
CDR3: CASRAGGMTDTQYF

V: TRBV14
D: TRBD1
size: NA
J: TRBJ2-5
DNA: TGTGCCAGCAGCCTCCGGGACAGCCAAGAGACCCAGTACTTC
CDR3: CASSLRDSQETQYF

V: TRBV2
D: TRBD2
size: NA
J: TRBJ2-3
DNA: TGTGCCAGCAGTGAGGGGGGGAGCCCAGATACGCAGTATTTT
CDR3: CASSEGGSPDTQYF

V: TRBV10-3
D: TRBD1
size: few
J: TRBJ1-3
DNA: TGTGCCATCAGTGTACGGACAGGGATTGGAAACACCATATATTTT
CDR3: CAISVRTGIGNTIYF

V: TRBV18
D: NA
size: few
J: TRBJ2-7
DNA: TGTGCCAGCTCACCCCCAGGGTCCACCTACGAGCAGTACTTC
CDR3: CASSPPGSTYEQYF

V: TRBV29-1
D: NA
size: NA
J: TRBJ1-2
DNA: TGCAGCGTTTGGGGGCAGGGTAACTATGGCTACACCTTC
CDR3: CSVWGQGNYGYTF

V: TRBV28
D: TRBD1
size: NA
J: TRBJ2-7
DNA: TGTGCCAGCAGTTTCCCGAGGGGCCGCAGGGGGAATTACGAGCAGTACTTC
CDR3: CASSFPRGRRGNYEQYF

V: TRBV5-6
D: NA
size: NA
J: TRBJ2-3
DNA: TGTGCCAGCAGCTTGCGGCTAGGGGGCACAGATACGCAGTATTTT
CDR3: CASSLRLGGTDTQYF

V: TRBV7-9
D: TRBD1
size: NA
J: TRBJ1-4
DNA: TGTGCCAGCTCGACCGGGACAGGGAGAACAAAACTGTTTTTT
CDR3: CASSTGTGRTKLFF

V: TRBV28
D: NA
size: NA
J: TRBJ1-2
DNA: TGTGCCAGCAGTTTGAGGCCCGACCTCGCCAGGGGCCCCGGGGGCTACACCTTC
CDR3: CASSLRPDLARGPGGYTF

V: TRBV7-2
D: NA
size: NA
J: TRBJ1-2
DNA: TGTGCCAGCAGCCAAGCTGGGGGGGGGTCGTACTATGGCTACACCTTC
CDR3: CASSQAGGGSYYGYTF

V: TRBV15
D: NA
size: NA
J: TRBJ2-2
DNA: TGTGCCACCAGAAGACCAACCGGGGAGCTGTTTTTT
CDR3: CATRRPTGELFF

V: TRBV5-1
D: NA
size: once
J: TRBJ2-7
DNA: TGCGCCAGCAGCTTCCCGGCGGCCGGTAATCGCGAGCAGTACTTC
CDR3: CASSFPAAGNREQYF

V: TRBV20-1
D: NA
size: few
J: TRBJ1-2
DNA: TGCAGCTCCTATATTAACTATGGCTACACCTTC
CDR3: CSSYINYGYTF

V: TRBV4-1
D: NA
size: NA
J: TRBJ2-1
DNA: TGCGCCAGCAGCCAAGATCCCGGGTTGGGCAATGAGCAGTTCTTC
CDR3: CASSQDPGLGNEQFF

V: TRBV27
D: TRBD2
size: few
J: TRBJ2-7
DNA: TGTGCCAGCAGTTATAGCGGGAGGGCCCAATACGAGCAGTACTTC
CDR3: CASSYSGRAQYEQYF

V: TRBV27
D: TRBD1
size: many
J: TRBJ1-3
DNA: TGTGCCAGCGGCCGGGACAGGGGAAACACCATATATTTT
CDR3: CASGRDRGNTIYF

V: TRBV9
D: TRBD2
size: NA
J: TRBJ2-3
DNA: TGTGCCAGCAGCGTCGGACTAGCGGGAGGGTCTAGCACAGATACGCAGTATTTT
CDR3: CASSVGLAGGSSTDTQYF

V: TRBV2
D: TRBD2
size: NA
J: TRBJ2-7
DNA: TGTGCCAGCAGAACTAGCGGGAGCACGCACGAGCAGTACTTC
CDR3: CASRTSGSTHEQYF

V: TRBV6-1
D: TRBD1
size: NA
J: TRBJ2-5
DNA: TGTGCCAGCAGTGAAGCGCTTCGGGGATTAGGGACAGGGGGCCGAGAGACCCAGTACTTC
CDR3: CASSEALRGLGTGGRETQYF

V: TRBV18
D: NA
size: NA
J: TRBJ1-2
DNA: TGTGCCAGCTCACCCCCGGGAGTATATGGCTACACCTTC
CDR3: CASSPPGVYGYTF

V: TRBV30
D: NA
size: few
J: TRBJ1-1
DNA: TGTGCCTGGAGGAGAACTGAAGCTTTCTTT
CDR3: CAWRRTEAFF

V: TRBV29-1
D: NA
size: few
J: TRBJ1-2
DNA: TGCAGCGTTGAGGACATGACAGTGAACTATGGCTACACCTTC
CDR3: CSVEDMTVNYGYTF

V: TRBV4-1
D: TRBD2
size: few
J: TRBJ2-7
DNA: TGCGCCAGCAGCCAAGCAGTGTTCCTAGCGGTCTACGAGCAGTACTTC
CDR3: CASSQAVFLAVYEQYF

V: TRBV9
D: TRBD1
size: NA
J: TRBJ1-3
DNA: TGTGCCAGCAGCGTAGGGTCCGGGACAGGGGCTGGAAACACCATATATTTT
CDR3: CASSVGSGTGAGNTIYF

V: TRBV27
D: TRBD2
size: few
J: TRBJ2-3
DNA: TGTGCCAGCAGTTTAATCCGGACTAGCGGGAGTCCAGATACGCAGTATTTT
CDR3: CASSLIRTSGSPDTQYF